The rows below give T cell receptor beta chains drawn from one sample of a study of shared clonotypes between healthy human individuals. Assay: immunoSEQ multiplex PCR; the TCRdb copy retains only in-frame clones and omits some. The sample consists of 800,000 to 950,000 clones, about 96% of them appearing once. Sequencing was done on a sample of naive CD8+ T cells sorted from blood. These receptor sequences come from a man aged 30 to 45 in good health. Both conserved end residues are part of each CDR3. Each record gives: D gene, V gene, J gene, clone size, CDR3 DNA, CDR3 protein. A D gene is named only where the DNA matches it firmly. For some rows the clone size is stated as once, few or many, or as a class when expanded; others skip it.

>-|TRBV27|TRBJ2-7|-
TGTGCCAGCAGTTTCGATCGGACCTCCTACGAGCAGTACTTC
CASSFDRTSYEQYF
>-|TRBV27|TRBJ2-7|-
TGTGCCAGCAGTTTAACCTGGGACACCTCCTACGAGCAGTACTTC
CASSLTWDTSYEQYF
>TRBD2|TRBV5-1|TRBJ2-1|-
TGCGCCAGCAGCTTGGGAGGAGTAGCGGGAGTAACGAATGAGCAGTTCTTC
CASSLGGVAGVTNEQFF
>-|TRBV20-1|TRBJ1-1|-
TGCAGTGCTAGGCGTACTGAAGCTTTCTTT
CSARRTEAFF
>-|TRBV27|TRBJ1-4|-
TGTGCCAGCAGTTTATCGGCAGGGGTTAATGAAAAACTGTTTTTT
CASSLSAGVNEKLFF
>-|TRBV4-1|TRBJ1-5|-
TGCGCCAGCAGCCAGGGGGGCCAAGAAAAATCTCAAAGGAATCAGCCCCAGCATTTT
CASSQGGQEKSQRNQPQHF
>TRBD1|TRBV19|TRBJ1-1|once
TGTGCCAGTAGCCTCGATAGGACAGGGGGCGGTGTCATTGAAGCTTTCTTT
CASSLDRTGGGVIEAFF
>TRBD2|TRBV9|TRBJ2-5|-
TGTGCCAGCAGCCCCCGACTAGCTGCGCAGGAGACCCAGTACTTC
CASSPRLAAQETQYF
>-|TRBV2|TRBJ2-7|-
TGTGCCAGCAGGGATCCCGGGACTGCCTACGAGCAGTACTTC
CASRDPGTAYEQYF
>-|TRBV27|TRBJ2-3|-
TGTGCCAGAGCTCCCCGGGGTTCTAGCACAGATACGCAGTATTTT
CARAPRGSSTDTQYF
>TRBD2|TRBV27|TRBJ2-7|-
TGTGCCAGCAGCCAGAGCGGGAGAGGCGAGCAGTACTTC
CASSQSGRGEQYF